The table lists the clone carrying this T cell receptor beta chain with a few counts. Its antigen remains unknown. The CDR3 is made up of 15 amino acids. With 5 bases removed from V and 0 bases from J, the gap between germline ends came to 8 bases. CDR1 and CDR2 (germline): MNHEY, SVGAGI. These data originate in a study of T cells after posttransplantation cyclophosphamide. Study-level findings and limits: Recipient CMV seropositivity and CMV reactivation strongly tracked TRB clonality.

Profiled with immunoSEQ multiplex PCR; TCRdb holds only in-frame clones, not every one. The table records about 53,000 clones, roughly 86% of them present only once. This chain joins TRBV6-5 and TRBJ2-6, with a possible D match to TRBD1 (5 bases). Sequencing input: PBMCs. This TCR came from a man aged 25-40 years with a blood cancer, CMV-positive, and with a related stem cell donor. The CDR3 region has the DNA TGTGCCAGCAGTAAAGGACACTCTGGGGCCAACGTCCTGACTTTC. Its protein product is CASSKGHSGANVLTF.